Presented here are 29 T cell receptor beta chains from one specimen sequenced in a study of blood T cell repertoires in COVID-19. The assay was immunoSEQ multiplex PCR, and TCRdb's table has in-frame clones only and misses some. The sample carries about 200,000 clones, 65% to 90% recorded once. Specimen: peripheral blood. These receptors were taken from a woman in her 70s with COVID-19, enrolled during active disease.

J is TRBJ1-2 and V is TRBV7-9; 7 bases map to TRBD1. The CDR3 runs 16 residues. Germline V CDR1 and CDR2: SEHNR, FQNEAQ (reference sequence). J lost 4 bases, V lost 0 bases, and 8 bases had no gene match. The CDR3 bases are TGTGCCAGCAGCTTAGCGTGGCAGGGGGTGGGCTATGGCTACACCTTC. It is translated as CASSLAWQGVGYGYTF.

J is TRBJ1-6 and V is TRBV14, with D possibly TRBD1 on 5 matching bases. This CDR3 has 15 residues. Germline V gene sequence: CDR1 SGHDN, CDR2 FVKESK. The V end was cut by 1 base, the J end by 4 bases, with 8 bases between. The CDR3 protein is CASSQGTRYNSPLHF. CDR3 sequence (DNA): TGTGCCAGCAGCCAAGGGACAAGATATAATTCACCCCTCCACTTT.

In nucleotides, the CDR3 is TGTGCCAGCAGGGGGACAGGGGGTGTCTATGGCTACACCTTC. It encodes CASRGTGGVYGYTF. V and J are TRBV27 and TRBJ1-2, with 11 positions matching TRBD1. V dropped 6 bases and J dropped 4; count of bases not matched to a gene: 4. The CDR3 runs 14 residues. Germline CDR1 reads MNHEY; CDR2 reads SMNVEV (reference sequence).

CDR3 in amino acids: CASSFGAVEAFF. The CDR3 DNA sequence: TGTGCCAGCAGTTTTGGGGCGGTGGAGGCTTTCTTT. V gene TRBV12-3 or TRBV12-4 combines with J gene TRBJ1-1, with D tentatively TRBD1 (5 bases). The V and J ends lost 3 bases and 11 bases respectively, with 13 bases between them. The CDR3 sequence is 12 residues long.

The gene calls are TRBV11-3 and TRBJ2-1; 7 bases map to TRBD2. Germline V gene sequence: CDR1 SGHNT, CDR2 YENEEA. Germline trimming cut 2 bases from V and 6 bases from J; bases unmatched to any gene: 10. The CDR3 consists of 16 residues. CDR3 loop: CASSLHLSRGSNEQFF. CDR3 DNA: TGTGCCAGCAGCTTACACCTTTCGCGGGGGAGCAATGAGCAGTTCTTC.

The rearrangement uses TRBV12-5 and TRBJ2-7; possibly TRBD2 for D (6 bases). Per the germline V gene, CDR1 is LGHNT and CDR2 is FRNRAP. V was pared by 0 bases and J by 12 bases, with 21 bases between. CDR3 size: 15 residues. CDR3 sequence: CASGLVYQGPGAWYF. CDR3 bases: TGTGCTAGTGGTTTGGTATATCAGGGTCCGGGAGCATGGTACTTC.

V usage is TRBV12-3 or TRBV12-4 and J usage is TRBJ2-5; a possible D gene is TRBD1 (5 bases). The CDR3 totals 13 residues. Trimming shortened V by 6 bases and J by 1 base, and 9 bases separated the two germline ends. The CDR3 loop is CASRHDSQETQYF. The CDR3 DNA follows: TGTGCCAGCAGACACGACAGCCAAGAGACCCAGTACTTC.

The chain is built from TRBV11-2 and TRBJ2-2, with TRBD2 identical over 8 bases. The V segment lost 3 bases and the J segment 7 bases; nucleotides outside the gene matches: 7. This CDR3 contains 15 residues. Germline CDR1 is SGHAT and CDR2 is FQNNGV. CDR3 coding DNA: TGTGCCAGCAGCTTGCCGGGACTAGGGGGCGGGGAGCTGTTTTTT. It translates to CASSLPGLGGGELFF.

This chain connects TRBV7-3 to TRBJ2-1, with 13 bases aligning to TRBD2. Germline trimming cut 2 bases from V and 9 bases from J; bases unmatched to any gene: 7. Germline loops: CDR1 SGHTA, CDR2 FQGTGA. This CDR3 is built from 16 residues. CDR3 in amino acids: CASSLGGTSGKSEQFF. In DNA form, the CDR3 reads TGTGCCAGCAGCTTAGGAGGGACTAGCGGGAAGAGTGAGCAGTTCTTC.

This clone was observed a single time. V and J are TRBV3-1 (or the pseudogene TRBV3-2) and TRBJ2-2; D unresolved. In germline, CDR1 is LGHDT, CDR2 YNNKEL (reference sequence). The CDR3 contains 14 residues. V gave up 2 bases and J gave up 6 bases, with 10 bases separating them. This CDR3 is CASSQLTYAGELFF. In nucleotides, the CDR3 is TGTGCCAGCAGCCAACTTACATACGCCGGGGAGCTGTTTTTT.

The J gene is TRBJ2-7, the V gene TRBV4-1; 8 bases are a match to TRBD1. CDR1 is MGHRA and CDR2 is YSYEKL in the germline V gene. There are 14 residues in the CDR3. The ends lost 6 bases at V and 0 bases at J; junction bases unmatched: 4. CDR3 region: CASSRQGSSYEQYF. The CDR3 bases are TGCGCCAGCAGTCGACAGGGGAGCTCCTACGAGCAGTACTTC.

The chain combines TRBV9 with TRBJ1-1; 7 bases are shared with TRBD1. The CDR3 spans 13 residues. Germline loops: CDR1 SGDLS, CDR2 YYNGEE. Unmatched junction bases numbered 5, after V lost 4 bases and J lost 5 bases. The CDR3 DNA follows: TGTGCCAGCAGCCCCTCGACAGGGACTGAAGCTTTCTTT. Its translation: CASSPSTGTEAFF.

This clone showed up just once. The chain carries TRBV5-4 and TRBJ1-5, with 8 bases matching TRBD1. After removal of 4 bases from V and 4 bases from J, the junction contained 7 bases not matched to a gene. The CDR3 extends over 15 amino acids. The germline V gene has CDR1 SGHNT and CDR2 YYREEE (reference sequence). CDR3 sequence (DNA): TGTGCCAGCAGCAATTGGGACAGGAGAAATCAGCCCCAGCATTTT. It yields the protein CASSNWDRRNQPQHF.

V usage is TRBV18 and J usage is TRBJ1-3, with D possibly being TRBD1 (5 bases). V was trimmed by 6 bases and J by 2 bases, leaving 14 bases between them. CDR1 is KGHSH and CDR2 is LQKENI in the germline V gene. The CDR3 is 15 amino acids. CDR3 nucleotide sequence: TGTGCCAGCTCCTTTGACAGCCCCCCTGGAAACACCATATATTTT. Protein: CASSFDSPPGNTIYF.

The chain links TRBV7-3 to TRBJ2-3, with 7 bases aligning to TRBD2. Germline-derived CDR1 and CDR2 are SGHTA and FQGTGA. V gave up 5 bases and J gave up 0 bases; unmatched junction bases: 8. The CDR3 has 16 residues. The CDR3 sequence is CASSVQTSSSTDTQYF. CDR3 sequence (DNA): TGTGCCAGCAGCGTCCAGACTAGCAGTAGCACAGATACGCAGTATTTT. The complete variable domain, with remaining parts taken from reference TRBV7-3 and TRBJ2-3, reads GAGVSQTPSNKVTEKGKYVELRCDPISGHTALYWYRQSLGQGPEFLIYFQGTGAADDSGLPNDRFFAVRPEGSVSTLKIQRTERGDSAVYLCASSVQTSSSTDTQYFGPGTRLTVL.

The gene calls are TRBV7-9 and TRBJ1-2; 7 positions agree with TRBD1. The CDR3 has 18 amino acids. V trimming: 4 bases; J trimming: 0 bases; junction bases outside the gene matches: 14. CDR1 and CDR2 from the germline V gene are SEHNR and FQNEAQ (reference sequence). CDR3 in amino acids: CASSSGDRDVRSNYGYTF. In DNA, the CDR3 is TGTGCCAGCAGCTCAGGCGACAGGGACGTTCGGTCTAACTATGGCTACACCTTC.

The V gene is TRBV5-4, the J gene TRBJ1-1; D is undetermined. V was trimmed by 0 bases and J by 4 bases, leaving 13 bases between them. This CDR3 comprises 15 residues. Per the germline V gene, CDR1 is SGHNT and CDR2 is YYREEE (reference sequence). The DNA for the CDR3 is TGTGCCAGCAGCTTGGAACGTAGGGCGGGCACTGAAGCTTTCTTT. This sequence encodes CASSLERRAGTEAFF.

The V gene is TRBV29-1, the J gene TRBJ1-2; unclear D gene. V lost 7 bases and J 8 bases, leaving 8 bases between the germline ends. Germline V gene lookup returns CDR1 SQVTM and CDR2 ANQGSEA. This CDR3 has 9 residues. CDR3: CSAELGYTF. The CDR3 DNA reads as TGCAGCGCGGAACTCGGCTACACCTTC.

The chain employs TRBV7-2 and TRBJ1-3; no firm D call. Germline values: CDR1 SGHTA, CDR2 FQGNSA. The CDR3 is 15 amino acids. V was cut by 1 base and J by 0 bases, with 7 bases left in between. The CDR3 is CASSLGAASGNTIYF. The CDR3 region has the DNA TGTGCCAGCAGCTTAGGGGCCGCCTCTGGAAACACCATATATTTT. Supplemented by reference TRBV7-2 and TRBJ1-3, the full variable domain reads GAGVSQSPSNKVTEKGKDVELRCDPISGHTALYWYRQSLGQGLEFLIYFQGNSAPDKSGLPSDRFSAERTGGSVSTLTIQRTQQEDSAVYLCASSLGAASGNTIYFGEGSWLTVV.

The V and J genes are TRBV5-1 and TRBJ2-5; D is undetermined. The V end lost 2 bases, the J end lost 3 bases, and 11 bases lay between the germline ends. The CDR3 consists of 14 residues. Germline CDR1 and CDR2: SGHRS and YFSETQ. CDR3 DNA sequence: TGCGCCAGCAGCTTATTTCCAGAAGAAGAGACCCAGTACTTC. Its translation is CASSLFPEEETQYF.

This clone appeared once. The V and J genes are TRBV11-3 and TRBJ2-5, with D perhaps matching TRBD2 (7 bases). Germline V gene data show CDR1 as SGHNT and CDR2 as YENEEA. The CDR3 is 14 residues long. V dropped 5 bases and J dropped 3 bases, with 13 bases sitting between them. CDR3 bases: TGTGCCAGCAGCCTACAGGGAGGGGAAGAGACCCAGTACTTC. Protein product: CASSLQGGEETQYF.

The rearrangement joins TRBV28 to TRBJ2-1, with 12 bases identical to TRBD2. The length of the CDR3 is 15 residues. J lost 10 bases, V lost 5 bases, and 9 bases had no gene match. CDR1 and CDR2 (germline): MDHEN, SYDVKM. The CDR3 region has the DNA TGTGCCAGCAGTGGGGGACTAGCGGGTGCGGCAGAGCAGTTCTTC. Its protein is CASSGGLAGAAEQFF. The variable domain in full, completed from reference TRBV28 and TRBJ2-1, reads DVKVTQSSRYLVKRTGEKVFLECVQDMDHENMFWYRQDPGLGLRLIYFSYDVKMKEKGDIPEGYSVSREKKERFSLILESASTNQTSMYLCASSGGLAGAAEQFFGPGTRLTVL.

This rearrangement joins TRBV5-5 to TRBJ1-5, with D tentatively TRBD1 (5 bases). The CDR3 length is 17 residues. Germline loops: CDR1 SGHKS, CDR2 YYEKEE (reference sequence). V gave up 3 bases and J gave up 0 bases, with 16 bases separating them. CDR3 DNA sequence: TGTGCCAGCAGCTGGATGCCCCAGGGAAATAGCAATCAGCCCCAGCATTTT. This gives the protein CASSWMPQGNSNQPQHF.

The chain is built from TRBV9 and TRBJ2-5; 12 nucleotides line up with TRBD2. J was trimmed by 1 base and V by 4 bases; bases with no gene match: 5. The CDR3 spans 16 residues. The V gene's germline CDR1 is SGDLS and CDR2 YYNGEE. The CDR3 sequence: CASSPGLAGSQETQYF. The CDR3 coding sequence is TGTGCCAGCAGCCCGGGACTAGCGGGTTCCCAAGAGACCCAGTACTTC.

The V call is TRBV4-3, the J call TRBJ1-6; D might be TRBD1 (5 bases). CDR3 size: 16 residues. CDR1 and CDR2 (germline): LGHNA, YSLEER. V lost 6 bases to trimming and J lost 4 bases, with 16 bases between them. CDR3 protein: CASSTGALVYNSPLHF. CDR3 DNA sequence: TGCGCCAGCAGTACAGGCGCTCTGGTTTATAATTCACCCCTCCACTTT.

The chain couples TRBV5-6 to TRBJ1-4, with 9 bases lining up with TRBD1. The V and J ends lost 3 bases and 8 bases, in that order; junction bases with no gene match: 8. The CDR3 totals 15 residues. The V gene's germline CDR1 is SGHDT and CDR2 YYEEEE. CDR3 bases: TGTGCCAGCAGCTCCCTACAGGGGGCAAACGAAAAACTGTTTTTT. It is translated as CASSSLQGANEKLFF.

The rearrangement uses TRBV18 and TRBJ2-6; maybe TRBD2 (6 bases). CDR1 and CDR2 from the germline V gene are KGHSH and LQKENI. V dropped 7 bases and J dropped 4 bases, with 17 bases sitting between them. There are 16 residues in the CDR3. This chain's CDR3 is CASLRKEGPGANVLTF. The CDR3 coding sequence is TGTGCCAGCTTGCGGAAGGAGGGGCCAGGGGCCAACGTCCTGACTTTC. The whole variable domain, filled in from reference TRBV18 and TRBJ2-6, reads NAGVMQNPRHLVRRRGQEARLRCSPMKGHSHVYWYRQLPEEGLKFMVYLQKENIIDESGMPKERFSAEFPKEGPSILRIQQVVRGDSAAYFCASLRKEGPGANVLTFGAGSRLTVL.

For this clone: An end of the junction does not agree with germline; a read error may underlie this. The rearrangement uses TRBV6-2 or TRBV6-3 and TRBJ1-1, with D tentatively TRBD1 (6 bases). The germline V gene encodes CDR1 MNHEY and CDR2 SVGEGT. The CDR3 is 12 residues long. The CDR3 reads CASSQTRQATSF. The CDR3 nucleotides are TGTGCCAGCAGTCAGACCCGACAGGCAACGAGTTTT.

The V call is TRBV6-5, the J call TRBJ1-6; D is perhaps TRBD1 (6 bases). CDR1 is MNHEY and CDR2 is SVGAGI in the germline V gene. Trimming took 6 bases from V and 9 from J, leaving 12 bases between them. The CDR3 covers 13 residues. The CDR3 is CASRRGGSSPLHF. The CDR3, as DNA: TGTGCCAGCAGGAGAGGGGGATCTTCACCCCTCCACTTT.